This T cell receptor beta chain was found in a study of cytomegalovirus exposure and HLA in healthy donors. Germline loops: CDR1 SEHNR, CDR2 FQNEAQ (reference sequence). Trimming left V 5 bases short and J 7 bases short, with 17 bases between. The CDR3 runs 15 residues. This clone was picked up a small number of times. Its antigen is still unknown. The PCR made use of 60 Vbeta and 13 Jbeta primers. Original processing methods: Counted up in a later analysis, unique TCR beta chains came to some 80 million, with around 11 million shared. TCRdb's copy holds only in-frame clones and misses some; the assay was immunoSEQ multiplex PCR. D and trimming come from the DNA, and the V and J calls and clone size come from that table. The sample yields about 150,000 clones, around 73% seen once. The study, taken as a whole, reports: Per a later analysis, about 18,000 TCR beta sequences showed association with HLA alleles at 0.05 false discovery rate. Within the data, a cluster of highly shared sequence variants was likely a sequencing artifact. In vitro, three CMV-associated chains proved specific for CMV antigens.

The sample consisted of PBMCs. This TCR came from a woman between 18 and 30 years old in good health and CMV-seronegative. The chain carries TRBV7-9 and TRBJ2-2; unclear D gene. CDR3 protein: CASSRYQATGGELFF. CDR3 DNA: TGTGCCAGCAGCAGATACCAGGCTACTGGCGGGGAGCTGTTTTTT.